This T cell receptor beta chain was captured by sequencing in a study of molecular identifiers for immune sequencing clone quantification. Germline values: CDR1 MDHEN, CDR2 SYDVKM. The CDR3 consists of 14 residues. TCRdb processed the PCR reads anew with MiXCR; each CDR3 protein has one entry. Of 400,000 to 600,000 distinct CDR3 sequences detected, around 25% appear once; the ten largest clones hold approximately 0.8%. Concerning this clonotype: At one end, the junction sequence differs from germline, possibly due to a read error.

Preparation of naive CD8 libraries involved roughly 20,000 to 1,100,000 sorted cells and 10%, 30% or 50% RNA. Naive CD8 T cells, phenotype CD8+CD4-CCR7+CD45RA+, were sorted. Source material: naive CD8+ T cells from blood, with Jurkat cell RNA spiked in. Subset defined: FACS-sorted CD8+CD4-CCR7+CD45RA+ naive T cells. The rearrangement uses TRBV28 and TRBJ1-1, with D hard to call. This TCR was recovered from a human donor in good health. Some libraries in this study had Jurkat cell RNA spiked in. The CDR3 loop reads CASSYGSQNTEAVF. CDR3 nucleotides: TGTGCCAGCAGTTACGGGAGCCAGAACACTGAAGCTGTCTTT.